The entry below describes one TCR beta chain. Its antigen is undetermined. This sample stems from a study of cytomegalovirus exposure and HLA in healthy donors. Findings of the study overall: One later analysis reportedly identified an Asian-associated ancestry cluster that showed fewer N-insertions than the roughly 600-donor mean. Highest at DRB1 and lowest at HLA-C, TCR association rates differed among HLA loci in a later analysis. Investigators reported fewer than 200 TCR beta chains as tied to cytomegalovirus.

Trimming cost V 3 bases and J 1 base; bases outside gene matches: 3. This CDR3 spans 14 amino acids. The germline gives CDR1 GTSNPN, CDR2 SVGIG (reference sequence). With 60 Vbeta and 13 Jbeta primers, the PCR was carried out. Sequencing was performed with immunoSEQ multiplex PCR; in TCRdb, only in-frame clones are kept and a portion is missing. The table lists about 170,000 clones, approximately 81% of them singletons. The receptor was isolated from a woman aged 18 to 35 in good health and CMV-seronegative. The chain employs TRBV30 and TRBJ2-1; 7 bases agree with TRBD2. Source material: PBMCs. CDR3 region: CAWSRGSSYNEQFF. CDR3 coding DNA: TGTGCCTGGAGCCGCGGGAGTTCCTACAATGAGCAGTTCTTC.